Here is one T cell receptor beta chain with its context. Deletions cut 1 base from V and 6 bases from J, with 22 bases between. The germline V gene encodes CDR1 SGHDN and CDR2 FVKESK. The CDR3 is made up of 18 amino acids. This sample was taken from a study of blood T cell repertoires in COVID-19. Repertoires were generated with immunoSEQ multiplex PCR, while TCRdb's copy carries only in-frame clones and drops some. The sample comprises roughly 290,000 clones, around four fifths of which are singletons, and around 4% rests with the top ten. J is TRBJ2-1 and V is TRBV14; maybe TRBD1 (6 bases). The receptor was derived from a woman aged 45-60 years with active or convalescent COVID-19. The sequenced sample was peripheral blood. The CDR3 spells CASSQVLAGAVGPNEQFF. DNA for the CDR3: TGTGCCAGCAGCCAAGTACTCGCAGGGGCTGTGGGGCCCAATGAGCAGTTCTTC. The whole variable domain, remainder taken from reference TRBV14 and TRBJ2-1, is EAGVTQFPSHSVIEKGQTVTLRCDPISGHDNLYWYRRVMGKEIKFLLHFVKESKQDESGMPNNRFLAERTGGTYSTLKVQPAELEDSGVYFCASSQVLAGAVGPNEQFFGPGTRLTVL.